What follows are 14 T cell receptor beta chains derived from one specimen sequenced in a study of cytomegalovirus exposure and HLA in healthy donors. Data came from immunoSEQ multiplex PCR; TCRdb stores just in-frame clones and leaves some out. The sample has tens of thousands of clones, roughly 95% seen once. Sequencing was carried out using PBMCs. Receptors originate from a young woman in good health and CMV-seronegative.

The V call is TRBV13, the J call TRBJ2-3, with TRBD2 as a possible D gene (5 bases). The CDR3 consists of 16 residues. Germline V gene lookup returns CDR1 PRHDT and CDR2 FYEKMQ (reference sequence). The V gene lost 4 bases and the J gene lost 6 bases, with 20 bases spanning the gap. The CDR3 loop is CASSSPGVGRFDTQYF. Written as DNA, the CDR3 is TGTGCCAGCAGCTCCCCCGGGGTTGGGAGATTCGATACGCAGTATTTT.

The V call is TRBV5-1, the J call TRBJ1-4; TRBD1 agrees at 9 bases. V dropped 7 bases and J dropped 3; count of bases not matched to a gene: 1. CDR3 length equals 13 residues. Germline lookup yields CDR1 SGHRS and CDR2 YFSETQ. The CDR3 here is CASGDRANEKLFF. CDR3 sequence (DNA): TGCGCCAGCGGGGACAGGGCTAATGAAAAACTGTTTTTT.

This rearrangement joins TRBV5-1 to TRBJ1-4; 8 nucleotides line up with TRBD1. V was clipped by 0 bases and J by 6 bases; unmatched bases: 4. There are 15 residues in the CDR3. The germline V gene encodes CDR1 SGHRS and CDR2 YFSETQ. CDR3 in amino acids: CASSLAGQGYEKLFF. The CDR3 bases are TGCGCCAGCAGCTTGGCCGGACAGGGCTATGAAAAACTGTTTTTT.

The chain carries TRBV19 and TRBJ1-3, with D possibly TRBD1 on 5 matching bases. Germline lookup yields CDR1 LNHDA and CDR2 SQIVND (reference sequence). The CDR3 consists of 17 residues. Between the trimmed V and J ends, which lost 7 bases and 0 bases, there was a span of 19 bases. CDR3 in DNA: TGTGCCAGTACCCCAAGGGGAATTTGGCTCTCTGGAAACACCATATATTTT. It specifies CASTPRGIWLSGNTIYF.

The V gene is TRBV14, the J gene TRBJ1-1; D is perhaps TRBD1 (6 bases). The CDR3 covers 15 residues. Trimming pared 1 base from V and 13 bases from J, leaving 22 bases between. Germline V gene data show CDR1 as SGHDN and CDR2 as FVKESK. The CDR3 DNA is TGTGCCAGCAGCCAAGCCCAAGGGGTCCGGACAGATGTTTTCTTT. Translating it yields CASSQAQGVRTDVFF.

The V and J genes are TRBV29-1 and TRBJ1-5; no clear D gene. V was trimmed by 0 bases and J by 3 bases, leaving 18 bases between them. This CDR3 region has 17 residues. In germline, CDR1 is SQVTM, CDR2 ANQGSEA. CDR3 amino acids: CSVEDRSQHGPNQPQHF. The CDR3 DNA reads TGCAGCGTTGAAGATCGATCACAGCATGGCCCCAATCAGCCCCAGCATTTT.

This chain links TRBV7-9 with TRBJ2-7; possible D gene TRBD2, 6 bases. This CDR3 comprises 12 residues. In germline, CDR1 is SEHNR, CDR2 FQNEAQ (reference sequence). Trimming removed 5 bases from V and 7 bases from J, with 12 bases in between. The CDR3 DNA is TGTGCCAGCAGCCCCCGGGCGGGGGAGCAGTACTTC. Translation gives CASSPRAGEQYF.

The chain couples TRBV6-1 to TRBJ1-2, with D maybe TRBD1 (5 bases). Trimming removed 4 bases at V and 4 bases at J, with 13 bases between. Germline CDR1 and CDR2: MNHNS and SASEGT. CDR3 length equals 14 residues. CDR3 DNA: TGTGCCAGCAGTGGCCCCGGGACTCGCTATGGCTACACCTTC. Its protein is CASSGPGTRYGYTF.

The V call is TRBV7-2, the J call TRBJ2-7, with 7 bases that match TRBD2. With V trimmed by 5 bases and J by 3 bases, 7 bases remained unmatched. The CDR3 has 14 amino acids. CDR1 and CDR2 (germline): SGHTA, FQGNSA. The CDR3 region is CASSPSAGSYEQYF. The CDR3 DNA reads TGTGCCAGCAGCCCCTCAGCGGGGAGCTACGAGCAGTACTTC.

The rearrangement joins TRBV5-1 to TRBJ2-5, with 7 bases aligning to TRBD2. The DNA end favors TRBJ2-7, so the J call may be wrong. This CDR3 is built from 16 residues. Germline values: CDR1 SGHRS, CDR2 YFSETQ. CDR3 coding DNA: TGCGCCAGCAGCTTGTCGCCTAGCGGCACAACCTACGAGCAGTACTTC. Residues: CASSLSPSGTTYEQYF.

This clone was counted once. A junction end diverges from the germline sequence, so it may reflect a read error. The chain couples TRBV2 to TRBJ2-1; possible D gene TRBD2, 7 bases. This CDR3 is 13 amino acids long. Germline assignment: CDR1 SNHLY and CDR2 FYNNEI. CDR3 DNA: TGTGCCAGCAGTGAAGCGGGGGGGGGCCCCCGGGTCTTC. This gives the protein CASSEAGGGPRVF.

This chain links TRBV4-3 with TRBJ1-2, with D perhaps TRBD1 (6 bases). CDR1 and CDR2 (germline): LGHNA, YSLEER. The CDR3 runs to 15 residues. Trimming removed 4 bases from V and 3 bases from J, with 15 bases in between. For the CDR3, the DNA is TGCGCCAGCAGCCCCGAGGGGGGGGGATACTATGGCTACACCTTC. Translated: CASSPEGGGYYGYTF.

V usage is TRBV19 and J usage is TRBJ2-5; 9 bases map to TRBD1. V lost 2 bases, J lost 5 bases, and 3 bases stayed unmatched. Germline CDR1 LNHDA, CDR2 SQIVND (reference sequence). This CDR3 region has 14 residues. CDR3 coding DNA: TGTGCCAGTAGTATAAAAGACAGGGGGGAGACCCAGTACTTC. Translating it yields CASSIKDRGETQYF.

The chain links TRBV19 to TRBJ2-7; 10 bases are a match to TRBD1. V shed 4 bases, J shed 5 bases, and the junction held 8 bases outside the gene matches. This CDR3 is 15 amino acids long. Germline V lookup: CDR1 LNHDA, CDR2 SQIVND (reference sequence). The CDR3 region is CASSNRQGAVDEQYF. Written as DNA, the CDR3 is TGTGCCAGTAGTAACAGACAGGGGGCTGTAGACGAGCAGTACTTC.